This T cell receptor beta chain was retrieved from a study of T cells in Graves' hyperthyroidism and ophthalmopathy (dated by TCRdb to between 2018 and 2021). With respect to the entire study: To identify distinguishing TCR V-J signatures, a discovery cohort of 90 to 100 patients was used, comprising some 45 with Graves' ophthalmopathy and 57 with stable Graves' hyperthyroidism. Following sampling, methimazole starting at 30 mg daily was given to hyperthyroidism patients, and high-dose intravenous methylprednisolone was given to ophthalmopathy patients. The study also compared thyroid tissue and blood T-cell repertoires from 6 or 7 Graves' hyperthyroidism patients. The 75 to 100 discovery patients were divided at random into training and test sets in a 7:3 ratio. The paper describes TCR Vbeta CDR3 sequencing of 120 to 150 peripheral blood samples, made up of 43 ophthalmopathy patients, some 80 hyperthyroidism patients and roughly 17 progressor patients. Prospective prediction of ophthalmopathy was tested in an independent validation cohort consisting of some 20 hyperthyroidism patients and more than 15 patients who later progressed to ophthalmopathy. General findings and caveats noted by the study authors: In validation, progression to ophthalmopathy was predicted by the model with nearly 71% sensitivity and 72.22% specificity, a median of roughly 6.4 months before onset. Ophthalmopathy was separated from stable hyperthyroidism by a 13 V-J signature model, with approximately 85% sensitivity and about 84% specificity obtained in cross-validation and 80%/75% obtained in testing. Most expanded thyroid clonotypes (frequency above 0.001) were also found in blood, which suggests that blood repertoires may mirror thyroid immune responses. Sample size was not statistically predetermined, and blinding of investigators to group allocation was not performed.

The TCR beta CDR3 regions were amplified from the RNA transcripts. A first-round RT-PCR of the TCR CDR3 used the HTBI primer set with the Qiagen OneStep RT-PCR kit. The libraries were constructed in a second round of multiplex PCR and then size-selected and purified. Paired-end sequencing of the libraries was performed with 100 bp reads on an Illumina HiSeq2000. The published analysis was carried out like this. SOAPnuke was used to process the raw data, removing reads that contained adapters or uncalled bases, had a mean Phred below 15, or lacked an exact match to the constant primer or identifier. COPE v1.2.5 was used to merge high-quality paired reads, and clonotypes were defined as unique nucleotide sequences. MiTCR v1.1 was used to align the clonotypes against IMGT TRBV, TRBD and TRBJ reference segments. The analysis was restricted to V-J combinations with a frequency above 0.0001, which together covered 99% to 99.2% of the repertoires. A TCS score was defined as the ratio of F50 (clonal expansion) to E x V (chaos), with BLOSUM62-based TCRdist applied between CDR3 peptides within each V-J. Welch's t-statistics and random forest reduced around 550 V-J features to 10 to 15, which were used in a naive Bayes classifier (R e1071). The Morisita-Horn index was used to measure how similar the thyroid and blood repertoires were. TCRdb passed the public sequencing reads through fastp at Q25 and MiXCR, retaining productive beta sequences. Entries are consolidated by CDR3 protein sequence, retaining the most common genes and DNA. The V and J calls come from TCRdb's annotation, not from the publication. The sample table shows over 650,000 distinct CDR3 sequences, and nearly 45% are seen once. About 7.2% of the sample is taken by the ten largest.

Of note for this clonotype: It lacks a known antigen. Nothing much larger sits one base from this clone, and base qualities are not available.

Patients with uncontrolled infections, other autoimmune diseases, pregnancy or lactation were excluded. Clinical symptoms, serum thyroxine and TRAb, thyroid ultrasound, and orbital computed tomography formed the basis for the diagnoses. Total RNA was extracted using Trizol reagent, and RNA quality was assessed on an Agilent 2100 Bioanalyzer. V is reduced by 4 bases and J by 0 bases, leaving a spacing of 13 bases between them. The CDR3 holds 16 amino acids from the cysteine to the phenylalanine. The CDR3 DNA has 48 bases and is translated from base 1. From a lookup of the germline V gene, CDR1 and CDR2 are SGHRS and YFSETQ.

Sequencing input: peripheral blood or thyroid tissue (not recorded which). The clonotype originates from an adult man with Graves' disease, either hyperthyroidism or ophthalmopathy (not recorded which). The rearranged segments are TRBV5-1 and TRBJ1-4; confidence is insufficient to name the D gene. The DNA sequence follows: TGCGCCAGCAGCCAGAGACTCGGCCCAACTAATGAAAAACTGTTTTTT. Protein translation: CASSQRLGPTNEKLFF.